The sequence of this TCR beta chain was determined in a study of beta chain features in type 1 diabetes. V shed 6 bases and J shed 2 bases, with 14 bases lying between them. The CDR3 runs to 14 residues. Germline V gene lookup returns CDR1 MNHNY and CDR2 SVGAGI (reference sequence). This clone was seen only a few times. Its antigen is still unknown. Every bit of the isolated RNA underwent reverse transcription, so sequencing read expressed TCRB transcripts. TCRdb keeps only in-frame clones here, not all; method: immunoSEQ multiplex PCR. The table lists about 410,000 clones, about 15% of them singletons. CD4+ naive, central memory, regulatory and stem cell-like memory cells were sorted via CD45RO/CCR7/CD25/CD127/CD95/CD27. Broader study findings: A closer apparent resemblance between naive, central memory and Treg TCRB repertoires was seen in patients than in healthy donors.

This chain connects TRBV6-6 to TRBJ2-7; D may correspond to TRBD1 or TRBD2 (5 bases each). The sequence came from a man aged 25 to 40 in good health. Sequencing used naive CD4+ T cells from blood. The CDR3 spells CASSYVGDTYEQYF. In DNA, the CDR3 is TGTGCCAGCAGCTATGTGGGGGATACCTACGAGCAGTACTTC.